The 15 T cell receptor beta chains given below trace back to one sample, sequenced in a study of blood T cell repertoires in COVID-19. Clones were sequenced by immunoSEQ multiplex PCR, and TCRdb holds only the in-frame ones, with some missing. The sample gives under 140,000 clones, 82% of which show up once; about 15% is in the top ten. Sequenced input: peripheral blood. The source is a woman aged 55-69 years with acute or convalescent COVID-19.

This chain connects TRBV5-6 to TRBJ1-5; D is unclear. Germline CDR1 reads SGHDT; CDR2 reads YYEEEE. Trimming took 4 bases from V and 7 from J, leaving 15 bases between them. The CDR3 is made up of 14 amino acids. DNA for the CDR3: TGTGCCAGCAGCCGCGGTGGTGGGAGACAGCCCCAGCATTTT. The encoded protein is CASSRGGGRQPQHF.

In the case of this clone: At one boundary the junction diverges from the germline segment, which might be a read error. The chain links TRBV7-7 to TRBJ2-1; tentative D call: TRBD2 (6 bases). The germline V gene encodes CDR1 SSHAT and CDR2 FNYEAQ (reference sequence). This CDR3 region has 16 residues. The CDR3 loop reads CASSLGGGTVYNEQFF. The CDR3 DNA is TGTGCTAGCAGCCTCGGAGGCGGGACGGTCTACAATGAGCAGTTCTTC.

The V and J genes are TRBV13 and TRBJ2-1; a weak D match, TRBD2 (5 bases). Trimming removed 3 bases from V and 8 bases from J, with 14 bases in between. This CDR3 is 14 amino acids long. CDR1 is PRHDT, CDR2 FYEKMQ, per germline (reference sequence). The CDR3 DNA is TGTGCCAGCAGCTTGACTACGCCCGGGGATGAGCAGTTCTTC. Residues: CASSLTTPGDEQFF.

This chain uses TRBV7-2 with TRBJ2-3; TRBD2 aligns across 13 bases. The CDR3 consists of 16 residues. Trimming cost V 4 bases and J 8 bases; bases outside gene matches: 9. In germline, CDR1 is SGHTA, CDR2 FQGNSA. The CDR3 DNA is TGTGCCAGCAGCTCGACTAGCGGGGGGCCCTGGGGTACGCAGTATTTT. This sequence encodes CASSSTSGGPWGTQYF.

The V call is TRBV11-2, the J call TRBJ2-5, with 13 nucleotides matching TRBD2. CDR1 and CDR2 from the germline V gene are SGHAT and FQNNGV. Losses at the gene ends were 1 base for V and 5 bases for J; bases not matched to a gene: 4. The CDR3 covers 16 residues. The CDR3 sequence: CASSLAWTSGGETQYF. The CDR3 nucleotides are TGTGCCAGCAGCTTAGCCTGGACTAGCGGGGGTGAGACCCAGTACTTC.

The genes are TRBV7-2 and TRBJ2-5; TRBD1 aligns across 7 bases. CDR1 and CDR2 (germline): SGHTA, FQGNSA. The J segment lost 5 bases and the V segment lost 5 bases, leaving 8 bases of the junction unmatched. The CDR3 extends over 14 amino acids. CDR3 DNA sequence: TGTGCCAGCAGCGGTCGACAGGGCGGGGAGACCCAGTACTTC. Amino acids: CASSGRQGGETQYF.

This clone was detected only a few times. The chain recombines TRBV11-3 with TRBJ2-7; possibly TRBD2 for D (5 bases). Trimming left V 8 bases short and J 5 bases short, with 13 bases between. CDR3 length: 12 residues. Germline CDR1 reads SGHNT; CDR2 reads YENEEA. The chain's CDR3 is CASGSGSHEQYF. CDR3 bases: TGTGCCAGCGGGTCGGGATCGCACGAGCAGTACTTC.

The V and J genes are TRBV11-3 and TRBJ2-3; possible D gene TRBD2, 6 bases. Looked up from germline, CDR1 is SGHNT and CDR2 is YENEEA. V was cut by 6 bases and J by 1 base, with 8 bases left in between. The CDR3 is made up of 13 amino acids. This CDR3 reads CASSPGGTDTQYF. The CDR3 DNA follows: TGTGCCAGCAGTCCGGGGGGCACAGATACGCAGTATTTT.

The chain is built from TRBV9 and TRBJ2-3; TRBD1 is a possible D gene (6 bases). The CDR3 is made up of 15 amino acids. Between the trimmed V and J ends, which lost 3 bases and 2 bases, there was a span of 13 bases. The V gene's germline CDR1 is SGDLS and CDR2 YYNGEE. This chain's CDR3 is CASSDTTGFTDTQYF. The CDR3 DNA follows: TGTGCCAGCAGCGACACCACAGGGTTCACAGATACGCAGTATTTT.

This clone was counted between two and nine times. V usage is TRBV5-1 and J usage is TRBJ2-7; possibly TRBD2 for D (5 bases). The CDR3 sequence is 13 residues long. V was trimmed by 5 bases and J by 4 bases, leaving 13 bases between them. Germline lookup yields CDR1 SGHRS and CDR2 YFSETQ. The DNA of the CDR3 is TGCGCCAGCAGGGCAATCGGGGAATACGAGCAGTACTTC. This translates into CASRAIGEYEQYF. Drawing the rest from reference TRBV5-1 and TRBJ2-7, the complete variable domain is KAGVTQTPRYLIKTRGQQVTLSCSPISGHRSVSWYQQTPGQGLQFLFEYFSETQRNKGNFPGRFSGRQFSNSRSEMNVSTLELGDSALYLCASRAIGEYEQYFGPGTRLTVT.

The chain has TRBV12-3 or TRBV12-4 and TRBJ1-2; 8 positions match TRBD1. The CDR3 totals 13 residues. The trim removed 5 bases at V and 4 bases at J, leaving 3 bases unmatched. For the CDR3, the DNA is TGTGCCAGCAGTACCGGACAGGGCTATGGCTACACCTTC. It yields the protein CASSTGQGYGYTF.

This chain links TRBV9 with TRBJ2-1, with TRBD2 matching 10 bases. This CDR3 is 15 amino acids long. J gave up 4 bases and V 3 bases, and 4 bases lay outside the gene matches. The V gene's germline CDR1 is SGDLS and CDR2 YYNGEE. The CDR3 region has the DNA TGTGCCAGCAGCGCGAGCGGGGGGGCTTACAATGAGCAGTTCTTC. Translating it yields CASSASGGAYNEQFF.

The rearrangement joins TRBV24-1 to TRBJ2-5; 7 bases align to TRBD1. CDR1 and CDR2 (germline): KGHDR, SFDVKD. With V trimmed by 0 bases and J by 2 bases, 5 bases remained unmatched. There are 16 residues in the CDR3. The CDR3 sequence: CATSDLQMGQQETQYF. CDR3 sequence (DNA): TGTGCCACCAGTGATTTGCAGATGGGACAGCAAGAGACCCAGTACTTC.

The chain uses TRBV30 and TRBJ1-5; perhaps TRBD1 as D (5 bases). V was pared by 0 bases and J by 9 bases, with 15 bases between. There are 14 residues in the CDR3. Germline loops: CDR1 GTSNPN, CDR2 SVGIG (reference sequence). The CDR3 region has the DNA TGTGCCTGGAGTGTACAACACGGAGGGGTGCCCCAGCATTTT. Encoded protein: CAWSVQHGGVPQHF.

This clone was seen a handful of times. The gene calls are TRBV15 and TRBJ2-5; 15 positions match TRBD2. Germline CDR1 reads LNHNV; CDR2 reads YYDKDF (reference sequence). The J segment lost 9 bases and the V segment lost 3 bases, leaving 14 bases of the junction unmatched. This CDR3 comprises 18 residues. CDR3 nucleotides: TGTGCCACCAGCAGCGAAGGCCTGGGACTAGCGGGGGGAGGGGCCCAGTACTTC. Protein: CATSSEGLGLAGGGAQYF.